This TCR beta chain appears in the sequencing data of a study of blood T cell repertoires in COVID-19. For the study at large: Samples representing acute and convalescent COVID-19 were sourced from the United States, Italy and Spain. Nucleic acid was either cDNA or gDNA, and it came from T cells, B-cell-depleted T cells, or PBMCs.

Germline loops: CDR1 SGHVS, CDR2 FQNEAQ. V lost 5 bases to trimming and J lost 3 bases, with 13 bases between them. The CDR3 contains 14 residues. The authors' processing: It was from reference gene primer amplification that nucleated cell counts were estimated. Produced via immunoSEQ multiplex PCR; TCRdb's table is partial and in-frame only. The V and J calls and clone size come from that table; D and trimming were worked out from the DNA. The data show tens of thousands of clones, with 90% seen just once and around 4.5% held by the top ten. This TCR derives from an elderly woman with active or convalescent COVID-19. The chain employs TRBV7-8 and TRBJ1-2, with D unresolved. The specimen was peripheral blood. CDR3 sequence: CASSRVQRDYGYTF. The CDR3 coding sequence is TGTGCCAGCAGCCGAGTACAGAGAGACTATGGCTACACCTTC.